This TCR beta chain is drawn from a study of blood T cell repertoires in COVID-19. Study details: Material from acute and convalescent COVID-19 was sourced from the United States, Italy and Spain. The cDNA or gDNA used as material had been derived from T cells, B-cell-depleted T cells, or PBMCs.

Trimming stripped 0 bases from V and 7 bases from J, with 15 bases between. The germline CDR1 and CDR2 sequences are LGHNA and YSLEER. CDR3 length equals 15 residues. Authors' data handling: Estimates of nucleated cell counts were drawn from the amplification of reference gene primers. Profiled with immunoSEQ multiplex PCR; TCRdb holds only in-frame clones, not every one. V and J calls and clone size are copied from that table; D and trimming were computed from the DNA. The sample includes 200,000 or so clones, less than 90% of them seen just once. V and J are TRBV4-3 and TRBJ1-2; D possibly corresponds to TRBD1 (5 bases). The clonotype comes from a man aged 65 to 79 with active or convalescent COVID-19. The specimen was peripheral blood. This chain's CDR3 is CASSQDRRGGGGYTF. CDR3 DNA: TGCGCCAGCAGCCAAGATCGGCGTGGGGGAGGTGGCTACACCTTC.